This note documents a single T cell receptor beta chain sequence. This sample stems from a study of CD8 T cells in Susac syndrome. RNA in amounts of roughly 0.5 to 1 ug was reverse transcribed with random hexamers. Each CDR3 protein gets one entry after TCRdb re-called the immunoSEQ multiplex PCR reads with MiXCR. The sample holds around 200,000 distinct CDR3 sequences, around 95% seen once. The germline gives CDR1 SNHLY, CDR2 FYNNEI. V lost 8 bases, J lost 2 bases, and 17 bases lay in between. This CDR3 spans 15 amino acids. Purification of the CD8+ and CD4+ T cells relied on negative isolation, and TEMRA cells underwent FACS enrichment.

The rearrangement uses TRBV2 and TRBJ2-3, with a possible D match to TRBD2 (6 bases). The source is a human donor with Susac syndrome. The sequencing input was CD4+ T cells from PBMCs. The CDR3 reads CASGFLGLTTDTQYF. CDR3 sequence (DNA): TGTGCCAGCGGTTTTTTGGGACTCACCACAGATACGCAGTATTTT.